This TCR beta chain was documented in a study of T-cell reconstitution after alpha-beta-depleted transplantation in children. The V end was cut by 5 bases, the J end by 2 bases, with 13 bases between. Germline CDR1 and CDR2: SGHDT and YYEEEE. This CDR3 is 14 amino acids long. TCRbeta library preparation incorporated unique molecular identifiers. TCRdb reanalysed the PCR reads using MiXCR and keeps one entry per CDR3 protein. The sample carries about 340,000 distinct CDR3 sequences, around a tenth recorded once. This clonotype came up a few times. J is TRBJ1-1 and V is TRBV5-6; tentative D call: TRBD1 (6 bases). The starting material was PBMCs from the stem cell graft donor, obtained from the stem cell graft. This sequence was found in a human donor who donated a stem cell graft to a child with acute lymphoblastic leukemia. As DNA, the CDR3 is TGTGCCAGCAGTCCCGACAGGACCAACACTGAAGCTTTCTTT. It is translated as CASSPDRTNTEAFF.